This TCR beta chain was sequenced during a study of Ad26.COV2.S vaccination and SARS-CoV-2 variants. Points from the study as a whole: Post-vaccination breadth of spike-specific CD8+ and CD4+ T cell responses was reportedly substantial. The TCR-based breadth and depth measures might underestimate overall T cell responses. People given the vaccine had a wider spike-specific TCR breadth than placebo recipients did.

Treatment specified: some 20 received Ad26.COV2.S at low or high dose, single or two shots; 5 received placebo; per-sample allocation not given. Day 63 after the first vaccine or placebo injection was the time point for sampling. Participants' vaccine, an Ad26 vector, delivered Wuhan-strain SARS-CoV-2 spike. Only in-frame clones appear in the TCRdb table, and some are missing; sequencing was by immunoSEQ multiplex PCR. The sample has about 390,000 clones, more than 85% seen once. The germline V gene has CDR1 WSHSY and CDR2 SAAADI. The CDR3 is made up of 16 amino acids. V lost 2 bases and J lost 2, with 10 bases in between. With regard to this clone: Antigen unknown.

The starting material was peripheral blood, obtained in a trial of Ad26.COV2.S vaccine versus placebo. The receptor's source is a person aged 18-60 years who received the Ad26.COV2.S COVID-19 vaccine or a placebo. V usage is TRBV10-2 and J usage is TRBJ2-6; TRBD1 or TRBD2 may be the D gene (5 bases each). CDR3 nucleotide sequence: TGCGCCAGCAGTGAGCCGCAGGGACCTGGGGCCAACGTCCTGACTTTC. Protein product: CASSEPQGPGANVLTF.